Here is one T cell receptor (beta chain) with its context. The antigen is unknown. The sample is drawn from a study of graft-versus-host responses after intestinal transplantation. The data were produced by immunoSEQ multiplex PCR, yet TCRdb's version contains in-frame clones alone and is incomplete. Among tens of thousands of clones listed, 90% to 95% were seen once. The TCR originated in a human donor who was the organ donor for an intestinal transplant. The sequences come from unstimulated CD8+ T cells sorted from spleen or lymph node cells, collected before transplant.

In DNA form, the CDR3 reads TGTGCCAGCAGTGTACAGGGGTCCTCCTACAATGAGCAGTTCTTC. Protein product: CASSVQGSSYNEQFF. The V gene is TRBV6-4, the J gene TRBJ2-1; 7 nucleotides align to TRBD1. The junction had 3 bases not matched to a gene; V was cut back by 4 bases and J by 0 bases. Per the germline V gene, CDR1 is MRHNA and CDR2 is SNTAGT. There are 15 residues in the CDR3.